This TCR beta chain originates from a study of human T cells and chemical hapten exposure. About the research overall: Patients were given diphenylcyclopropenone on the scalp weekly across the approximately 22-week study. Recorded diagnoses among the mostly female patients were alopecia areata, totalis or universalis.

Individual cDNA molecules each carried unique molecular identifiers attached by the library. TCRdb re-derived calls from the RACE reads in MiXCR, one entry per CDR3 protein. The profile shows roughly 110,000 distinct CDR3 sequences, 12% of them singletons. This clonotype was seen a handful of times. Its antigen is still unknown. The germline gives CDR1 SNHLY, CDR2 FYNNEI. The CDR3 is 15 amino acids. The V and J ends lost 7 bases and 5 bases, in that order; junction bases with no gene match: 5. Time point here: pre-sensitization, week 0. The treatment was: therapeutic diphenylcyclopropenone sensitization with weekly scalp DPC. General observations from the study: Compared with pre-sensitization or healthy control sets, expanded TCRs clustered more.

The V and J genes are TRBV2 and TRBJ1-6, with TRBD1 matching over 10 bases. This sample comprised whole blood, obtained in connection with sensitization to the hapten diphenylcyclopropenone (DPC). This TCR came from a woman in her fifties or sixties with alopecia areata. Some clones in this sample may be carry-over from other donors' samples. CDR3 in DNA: TGTGCCAGCAAAGGACAGGGGGTGGATAATTCACCCCTCCACTTT. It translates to CASKGQGVDNSPLHF.